This T cell receptor beta chain is drawn from a study of T cell responses to AZD1222 COVID-19 vaccine. Study-wide results and caveats: The breadth and depth of Spike-specific TCRs increased once two AZD1222 doses had been given. Mapped onto spike, vaccine-associated CD4 TCRs spanned it and were dominant at 160-218 and 743-854. Unmutated variant regions reportedly attract nearly half of all spike-specific TCRs.

To note about this clone: The antigen is not known.

The junction had 20 bases not matched to a gene; V was cut back by 2 bases and J by 4 bases. The CDR3 runs to 20 residues. Germline V gives CDR1 ENHRY, CDR2 SYGVKD. Second-dose groups at about 4 or about 12 weeks were pooled. TCRdb's table, derived via immunoSEQ multiplex PCR, lists solely in-frame clones and lacks some. The table lists over 90,000 clones, 92% of them singletons. Material: peripheral blood, obtained 28 days after the second AZD1222 dose. The clonotype comes from an adult who received the AZD1222 COVID-19 vaccine. The rearrangement links TRBV10-3 to TRBJ2-3, with TRBD2 matching 8 bases. The CDR3 is CAISEPTSVSTVDRADTQYF. DNA of the CDR3: TGTGCCATCAGTGAGCCGACTAGCGTCTCAACGGTGGATAGGGCAGATACGCAGTATTTT.